This T cell receptor beta chain was retrieved from a study of control samples from healthy donors and cancer patients. This CDR3 has 15 residues. Germline V CDR1 and CDR2: MNHEY, SMNVEV (reference sequence). The V and J ends lost 4 bases and 6 bases, in that order; junction bases with no gene match: 9. Only one count was recorded for this clone. Libraries were prepared by immunoSEQ multiplex PCR; TCRdb keeps only in-frame clonotypes and omits some of them. The sample contains tens of thousands of clones, 85% to 90% of which appear only once. This chain links TRBV27 with TRBJ2-1; 7 bases match TRBD2. The sample consisted of PBMCs. The TCR was taken from a middle-aged woman with lung cancer. For the CDR3, the DNA is TGTGCCAGCAGTTGGTCCAGCGGGGACGCCAATGAGCAGTTCTTC. Translation gives CASSWSSGDANEQFF.